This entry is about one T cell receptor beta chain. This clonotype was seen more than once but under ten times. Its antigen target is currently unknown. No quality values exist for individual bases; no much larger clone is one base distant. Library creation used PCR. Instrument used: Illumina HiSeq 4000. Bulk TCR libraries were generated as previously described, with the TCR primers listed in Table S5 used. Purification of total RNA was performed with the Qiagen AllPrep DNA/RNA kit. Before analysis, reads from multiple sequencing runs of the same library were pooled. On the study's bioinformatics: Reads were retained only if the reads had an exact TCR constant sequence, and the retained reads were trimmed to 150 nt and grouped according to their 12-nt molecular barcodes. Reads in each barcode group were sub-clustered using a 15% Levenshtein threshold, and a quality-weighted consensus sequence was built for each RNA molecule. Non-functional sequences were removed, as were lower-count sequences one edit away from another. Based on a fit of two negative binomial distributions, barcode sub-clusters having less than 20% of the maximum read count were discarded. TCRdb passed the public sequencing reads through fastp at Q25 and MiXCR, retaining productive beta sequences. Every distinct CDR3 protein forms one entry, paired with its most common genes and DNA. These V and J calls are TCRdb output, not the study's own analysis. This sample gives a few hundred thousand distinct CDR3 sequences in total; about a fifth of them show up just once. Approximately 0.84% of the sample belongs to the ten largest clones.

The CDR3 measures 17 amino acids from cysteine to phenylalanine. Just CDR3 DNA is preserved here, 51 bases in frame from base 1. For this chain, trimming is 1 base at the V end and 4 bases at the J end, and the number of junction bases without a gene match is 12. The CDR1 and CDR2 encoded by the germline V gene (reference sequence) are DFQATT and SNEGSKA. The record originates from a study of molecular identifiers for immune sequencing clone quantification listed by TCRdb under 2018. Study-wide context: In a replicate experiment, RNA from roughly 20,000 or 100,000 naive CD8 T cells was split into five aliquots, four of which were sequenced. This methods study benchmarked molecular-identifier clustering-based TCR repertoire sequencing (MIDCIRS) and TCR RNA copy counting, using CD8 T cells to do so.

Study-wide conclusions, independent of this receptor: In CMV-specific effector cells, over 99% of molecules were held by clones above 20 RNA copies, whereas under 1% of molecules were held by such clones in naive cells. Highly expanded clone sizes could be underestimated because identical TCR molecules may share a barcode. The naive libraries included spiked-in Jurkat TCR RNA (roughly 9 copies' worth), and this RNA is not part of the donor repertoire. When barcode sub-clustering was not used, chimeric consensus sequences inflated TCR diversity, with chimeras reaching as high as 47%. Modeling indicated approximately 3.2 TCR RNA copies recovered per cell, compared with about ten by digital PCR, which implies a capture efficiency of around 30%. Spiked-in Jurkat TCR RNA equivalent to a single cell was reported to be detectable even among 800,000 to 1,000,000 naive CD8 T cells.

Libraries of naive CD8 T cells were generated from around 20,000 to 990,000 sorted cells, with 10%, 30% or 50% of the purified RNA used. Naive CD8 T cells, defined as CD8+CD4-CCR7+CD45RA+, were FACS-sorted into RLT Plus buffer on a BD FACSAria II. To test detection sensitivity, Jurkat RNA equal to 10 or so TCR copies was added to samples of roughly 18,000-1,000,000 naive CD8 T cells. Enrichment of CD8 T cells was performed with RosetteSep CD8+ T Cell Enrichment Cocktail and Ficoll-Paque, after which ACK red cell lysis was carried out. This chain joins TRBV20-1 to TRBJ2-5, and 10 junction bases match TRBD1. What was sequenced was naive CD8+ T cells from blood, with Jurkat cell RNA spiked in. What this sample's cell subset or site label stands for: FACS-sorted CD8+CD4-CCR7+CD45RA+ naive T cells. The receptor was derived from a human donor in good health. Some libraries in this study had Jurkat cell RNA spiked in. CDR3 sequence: CSARGPGQGPRGETQYF. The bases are TGCAGTGCTAGAGGTCCGGGACAGGGGCCCCGCGGAGAGACCCAGTACTTC.